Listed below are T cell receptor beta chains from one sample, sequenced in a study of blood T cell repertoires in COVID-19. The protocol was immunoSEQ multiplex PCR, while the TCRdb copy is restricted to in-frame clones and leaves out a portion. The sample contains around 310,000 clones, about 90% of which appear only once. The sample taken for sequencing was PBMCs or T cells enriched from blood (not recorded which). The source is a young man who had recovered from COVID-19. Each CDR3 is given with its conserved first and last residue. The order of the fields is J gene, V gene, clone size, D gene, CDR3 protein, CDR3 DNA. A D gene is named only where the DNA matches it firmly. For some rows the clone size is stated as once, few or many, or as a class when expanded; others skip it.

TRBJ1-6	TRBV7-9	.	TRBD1	CASSPDRGGNSPLHF	TGTGCCAGCAGCCCGGACAGGGGAGGAAATTCACCCCTCCACTTT
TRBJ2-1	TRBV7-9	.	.	CASSFGASYNEQFF	TGTGCCAGCAGCTTCGGTGCTTCCTACAATGAGCAGTTCTTC
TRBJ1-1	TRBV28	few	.	CASSPLTGITEAFF	TGTGCCAGCAGCCCTCTCACGGGGATCACTGAAGCTTTCTTT
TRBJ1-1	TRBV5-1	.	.	CASSLRQAMNTEAFF	TGCGCCAGCAGCCTAAGACAGGCCATGAACACTGAAGCTTTCTTT
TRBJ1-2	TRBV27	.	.	CASSFSGSNGYTF	TGTGCCAGCAGTTTTTCGGGAAGTAATGGCTACACCTTC
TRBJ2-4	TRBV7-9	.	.	CASSLITGAQDPSIQYF	TGTGCCAGCAGCTTAATTACTGGGGCTCAGGACCCTAGCATTCAGTACTTC
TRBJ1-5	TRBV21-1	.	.	CASSKGGDWGNTQPINQPQHF	TGTGCCAGCAGCAAAGGGGGGGATTGGGGAAATACTCAGCCGATCAATCAGCCCCAGCATTTT
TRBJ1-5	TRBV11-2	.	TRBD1	CASSLGTGGDQPQHF	TGTGCCAGCAGCTTGGGGACAGGGGGTGATCAGCCCCAGCATTTT
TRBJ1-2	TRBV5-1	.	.	CASSLGQDVFGYTF	TGCGCCAGCAGCTTGGGACAGGACGTTTTTGGCTACACCTTC
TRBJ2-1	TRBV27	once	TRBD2	CASSSRLAPTNNEQFF	TGTGCCAGCAGTTCCCGACTAGCGCCTACGAACAATGAGCAGTTCTTC
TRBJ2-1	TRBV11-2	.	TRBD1	CASSLVYRGSYNEQFF	TGTGCCAGCAGCTTAGTATACAGGGGTTCCTACAATGAGCAGTTCTTC
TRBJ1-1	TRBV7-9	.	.	CASSLAGRVENTEAFF	TGTGCCAGCAGCTTAGCGGGCAGGGTCGAGAACACTGAAGCTTTCTTT
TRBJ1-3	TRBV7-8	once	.	CASSPASQFSGNTIYF	TGTGCCAGCAGCCCCGCCAGTCAGTTCTCTGGAAACACCATATATTTT
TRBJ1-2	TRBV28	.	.	CASSRGNYGYTF	TGTGCCAGCAGCAGGGGCAACTATGGCTACACCTTC
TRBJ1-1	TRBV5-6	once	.	CASSQQPWTPNTEAFF	TGTGCCAGCAGCCAACAACCCTGGACACCGAACACTGAAGCTTTCTTT
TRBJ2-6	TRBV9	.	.	CASSVGSSGANVLTF	TGTGCCAGCAGCGTAGGCAGCTCTGGGGCCAACGTCCTGACTTTC
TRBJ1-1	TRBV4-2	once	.	CASSQDSNRANTEAFF	TGTGCCAGCAGCCAAGATAGTAACAGGGCGAACACTGAAGCTTTCTTT
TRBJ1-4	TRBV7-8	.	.	CASSFDVAEPVKKLFF	TGTGCCAGCAGCTTTGACGTGGCGGAGCCGGTGAAAAAACTGTTTTTT
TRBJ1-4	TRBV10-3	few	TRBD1	CAISGQGDEKLFF	TGTGCCATCAGTGGACAGGGGGATGAAAAACTGTTTTTT
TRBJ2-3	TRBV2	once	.	CASSDYTDTQYF	TGTGCCAGCAGTGACTACACAGATACGCAGTATTTT
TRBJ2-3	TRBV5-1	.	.	CASSLDRTTDTQYF	TGCGCCAGCAGCCTGGACAGAACCACAGATACGCAGTATTTT
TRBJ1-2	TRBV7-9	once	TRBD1	CASRLTGGGESGYTF	TGTGCCAGCAGGCTTACAGGGGGCGGGGAAAGTGGCTACACCTTC
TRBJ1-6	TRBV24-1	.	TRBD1	CATSGPPQGRGLHGSLHF	TGTGCCACCAGTGGACCGCCCCAGGGCAGGGGGCTCCATGGATCCCTCCACTTT
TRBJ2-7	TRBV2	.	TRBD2	CASSGLGLAGELYEQYF	TGTGCCAGCAGCGGTTTGGGACTAGCGGGGGAACTCTACGAGCAGTACTTC
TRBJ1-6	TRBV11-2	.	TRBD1	CASSLGQGNSPLHF	TGTGCCAGCAGCTTAGGACAGGGGAATTCACCCCTCCACTTT
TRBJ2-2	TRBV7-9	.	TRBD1	CASSFGQGALGTGELFF	TGTGCCAGCAGCTTCGGACAGGGGGCGTTAGGCACCGGGGAGCTGTTTTTT
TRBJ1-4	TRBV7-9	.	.	CASSLGGAGGEKLFF	TGTGCCAGCAGCTTAGGTGGGGCAGGTGGTGAAAAACTGTTTTTT
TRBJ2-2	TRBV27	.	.	CASRFWGRTGELFF	TGTGCCAGCAGATTCTGGGGGCGAACCGGGGAGCTGTTTTTT
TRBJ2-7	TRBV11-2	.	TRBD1	CASSLGTGAYEQYF	TGTGCCAGCAGCCTAGGGACAGGGGCATACGAGCAGTACTTC
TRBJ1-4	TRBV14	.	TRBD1	CAGSQRGQGTEKLFF	TGTGCCGGCAGCCAGCGCGGACAGGGGACCGAAAAACTGTTTTTT
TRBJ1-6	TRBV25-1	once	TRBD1	CASSLTGGNELYNSPLHF	TGTGCCAGCAGTTTGACAGGGGGAAACGAGCTTTATAATTCACCCCTCCACTTT
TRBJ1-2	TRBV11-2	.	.	CASTWGGPNYGYTF	TGTGCCAGCACCTGGGGGGGCCCTAACTATGGCTACACCTTC
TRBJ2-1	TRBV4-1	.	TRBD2	CASSQSSGYNEQFF	TGCGCCAGCAGCCAAAGTAGCGGGTACAATGAGCAGTTCTTC
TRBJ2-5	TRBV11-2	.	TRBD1	CASRQIRDSQETQYF	TGTGCCAGCAGGCAAATCCGGGACAGCCAAGAGACCCAGTACTTC
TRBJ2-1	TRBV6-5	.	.	CASSRKDKQFF	TGTGCCAGCAGCCGAAAGGACAAACAGTTCTTC
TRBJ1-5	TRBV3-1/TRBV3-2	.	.	CASSQAASNQPQHF	TGTGCCAGCAGCCAAGCTGCGAGCAATCAGCCCCAGCATTTT
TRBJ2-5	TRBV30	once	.	CAWALGGVETQYF	TGTGCCTGGGCGCTAGGGGGGGTTGAGACCCAGTACTTC
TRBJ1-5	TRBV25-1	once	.	CASSEYPDSNQPQHF	TGTGCCAGCAGTGAATACCCAGATAGCAATCAGCCCCAGCATTTT
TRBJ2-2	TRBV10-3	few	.	CATRGGVIGELFF	TGTGCCACCAGGGGAGGGGTGATCGGGGAGCTGTTTTTT
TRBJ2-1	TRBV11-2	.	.	CASSGAVGEVEQFF	TGTGCCAGCAGTGGGGCAGTGGGTGAGGTGGAGCAGTTCTTC
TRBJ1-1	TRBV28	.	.	CASSLQGENTEAFF	TGTGCCAGCAGTTTGCAGGGCGAGAACACTGAAGCTTTCTTT
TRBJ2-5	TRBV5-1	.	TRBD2	CASSLLPSGGPLGETQYF	TGCGCCAGCAGCCTCCTCCCTAGCGGGGGACCTCTTGGGGAGACCCAGTACTTC
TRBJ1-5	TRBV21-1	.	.	CAGRTGTGAINQPQHF	TGTGCCGGGAGAACCGGGACAGGGGCGATCAATCAGCCCCAGCATTTT
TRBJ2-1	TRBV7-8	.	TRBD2	CASSQTSGGIGEQFF	TGTGCCAGCAGCCAGACTAGCGGGGGGATAGGTGAGCAGTTCTTC
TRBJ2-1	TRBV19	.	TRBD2	CASRPSGGNEQFF	TGTGCCAGTAGGCCTAGCGGGGGTAATGAGCAGTTCTTC
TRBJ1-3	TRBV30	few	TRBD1	CAWSRTGDRVGNTIYF	TGTGCCTGGAGTCGTACGGGGGACAGGGTCGGAAACACCATATATTTT
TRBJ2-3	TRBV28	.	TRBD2	CASSSPAGRARDTQYF	TGTGCCAGCAGCTCCCCCGCGGGGAGGGCGAGAGATACGCAGTATTTT
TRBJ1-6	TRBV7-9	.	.	CASSITSGRSSPLHF	TGTGCCAGCAGCATCACCTCGGGGAGGAGTTCACCCCTCCACTTT